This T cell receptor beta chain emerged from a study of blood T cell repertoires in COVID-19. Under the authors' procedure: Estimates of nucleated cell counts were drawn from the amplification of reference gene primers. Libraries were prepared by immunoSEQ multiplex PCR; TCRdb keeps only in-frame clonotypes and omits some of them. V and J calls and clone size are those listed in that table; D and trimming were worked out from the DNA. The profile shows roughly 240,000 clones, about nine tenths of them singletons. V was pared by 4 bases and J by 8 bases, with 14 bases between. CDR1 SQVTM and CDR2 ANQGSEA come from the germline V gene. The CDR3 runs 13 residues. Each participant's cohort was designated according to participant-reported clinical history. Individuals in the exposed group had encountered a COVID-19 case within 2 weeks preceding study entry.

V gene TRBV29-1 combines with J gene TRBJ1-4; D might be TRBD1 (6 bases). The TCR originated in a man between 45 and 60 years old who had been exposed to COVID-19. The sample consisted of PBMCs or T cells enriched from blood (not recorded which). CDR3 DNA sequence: TGCAGCGTTGGTCAACAGGGAGGGGAAAAACTGTTTTTT. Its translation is CSVGQQGGEKLFF. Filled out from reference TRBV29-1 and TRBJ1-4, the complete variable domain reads SAVISQKPSRDICQRGTSLTIQCQVDSQVTMMFWYRQQPGQSLTLIATANQGSEATYESGFVIDKFPISRPNLTFSTLTVSNMSPEDSSIYLCSVGQQGGEKLFFGSGTQLSVL.